The 21 T cell receptor beta chains in this list originate from one sample, sequenced in a study of blood T cell repertoires in COVID-19. TCRdb keeps only in-frame clones here, not all; method: immunoSEQ multiplex PCR. The sample carries 300,000 or so clones, less than 90% recorded once. Source material: PBMCs or T cells enriched from blood (not recorded which). The receptors were sampled from a woman in her twenties or thirties who had recovered from COVID-19.

This chain links TRBV28 with TRBJ1-3; TRBD1 aligns across 8 bases. The CDR3 has 15 amino acids. Trimming removed 6 bases from V and 3 bases from J; junction bases left unmatched: 7. Germline V gene lookup returns CDR1 MDHEN and CDR2 SYDVKM. CDR3 loop: CASRNQGASGNTIYF. The CDR3 DNA reads TGTGCCAGCAGAAACCAGGGGGCTAGTGGAAACACCATATATTTT.

V gene TRBV7-9 combines with J gene TRBJ1-2, with 8 positions matching TRBD1. Germline V gene sequence: CDR1 SEHNR, CDR2 FQNEAQ (reference sequence). The trim removed 5 bases at V and 8 bases at J, leaving 13 bases unmatched. The CDR3 length is 15 residues. This chain's CDR3 is CASSGRTGSEVGYTF. CDR3 nucleotides: TGTGCCAGCAGCGGGAGGACAGGGTCGGAAGTCGGCTACACCTTC. Filled out from reference TRBV7-9 and TRBJ1-2, the complete variable domain reads DTGVSQNPRHKITKRGQNVTFRCDPISEHNRLYWYRQTLGQGPEFLTYFQNEAQLEKSRLLSDRFSAERPKGSFSTLEIQRTEQGDSAMYLCASSGRTGSEVGYTFGSGTRLTVV.

The genes are TRBV19 and TRBJ1-1; 7 nucleotides agree with TRBD1. The V and J ends lost 5 bases and 5 bases, in that order; junction bases with no gene match: 8. There are 14 residues in the CDR3. From germline, CDR1 is LNHDA and CDR2 SQIVND (reference sequence). Written as DNA, the CDR3 is TGTGCCAGTAGTTCCCTAACAGGGGAGACTGAAGCTTTCTTT. Protein sequence: CASSSLTGETEAFF.

The genes are TRBV18 and TRBJ2-3; the match to TRBD2 covers 8 bases. Germline V gene lookup returns CDR1 KGHSH and CDR2 LQKENI. After removal of 1 base from V and 1 base from J, the junction contained 7 bases not matched to a gene. This CDR3 has 17 residues. CDR3 DNA: TGTGCCAGCTCACCACGGCCGGGGGGGGCGGGCACAGATACGCAGTATTTT. Encoded protein: CASSPRPGGAGTDTQYF.

This clone appeared a single time. V gene TRBV7-8 combines with J gene TRBJ1-1; 11 bases align to TRBD1. CDR3 length: 14 amino acids. Germline CDR1 SGHVS, CDR2 FQNEAQ. V lost 0 bases and J lost 11; bases outside the gene matches: 5. The DNA for the CDR3 is TGTGCCAGCAGCTTAGCCGGGACAGGGGGGGTCGCTTTCTTT. Translated, it gives CASSLAGTGGVAFF.

In its sample, this clone was seen once. V gene TRBV3-1 (or the pseudogene TRBV3-2) combines with J gene TRBJ1-4; D is possibly TRBD1 (5 bases). The CDR3 has 17 residues. Germline V gene lookup returns CDR1 LGHDT and CDR2 YNNKEL (reference sequence). V was clipped by 0 bases and J by 4 bases, with 15 bases between them. The CDR3 is CASSQERQGDRNEKLFF. CDR3 coding DNA: TGTGCCAGCAGCCAAGAGCGCCAGGGCGACCGTAATGAAAAACTGTTTTTT.

V is TRBV12-2 and J is TRBJ2-2; the table's D call of TRBD1 was not tested on the DNA. TRBV12-2 is recorded as a pseudogene. The CDR3 has 15 amino acids. In DNA, the CDR3 is TGTGCAAGTCGCTTACACAGGGGAGTCACCGGGGAGCTGTTTTTT. Translated: CASRLHRGVTGELFF.

The chain has TRBV6-1 and TRBJ2-2, with a possible D match to TRBD2 (7 bases). The CDR3 sequence is 15 residues long. V shed 1 base and J shed 7 bases, with 13 bases lying between them. Germline CDR1 and CDR2: MNHNS and SASEGT. This CDR3 reads CASSEGRGRDGELFF. The CDR3 bases are TGTGCCAGCAGTGAAGGGCGGGGGCGCGACGGGGAGCTGTTTTTT.

J is TRBJ1-2 and V is TRBV14; 8 bases line up with TRBD1. CDR1 and CDR2 from the germline V gene are SGHDN and FVKESK. The V gene end was trimmed by 5 bases and the J gene end by 8 bases; junction bases not matched to a gene: 7. The CDR3 contains 13 residues. As DNA, the CDR3 is TGTGCCAGCAGCACTACCCGACAGGGGGGCTACACCTTC. Amino acids: CASSTTRQGGYTF.

The V gene is TRBV28, the J gene TRBJ1-5; 8 bases agree with TRBD1. The CDR3 runs 17 residues. The V gene's germline CDR1 is MDHEN and CDR2 SYDVKM. The trim removed 7 bases at V and 3 bases at J, leaving 14 bases unmatched. The CDR3 bases are TGTGCCAGCACTTCCAGCCTCGGACAGGGACTCAATCAGCCCCAGCATTTT. It encodes CASTSSLGQGLNQPQHF.

The genes are TRBV5-4 and TRBJ2-7; D possibly corresponds to TRBD1 (6 bases). The CDR3 loop spans 14 amino acids. Looked up from germline, CDR1 is SGHNT and CDR2 is YYREEE (reference sequence). V dropped 3 bases and J dropped 6 bases, with 16 bases sitting between them. The CDR3 DNA reads as TGTGCCAGCAGCTCCCTGACAGGACCTGGCGAGCAGTACTTC. Its translation is CASSSLTGPGEQYF.

The V call is TRBV19, the J call TRBJ1-5; 10 nucleotides align to TRBD1. The CDR3 has 15 amino acids. Germline trimming cut 7 bases from V and 6 bases from J; bases unmatched to any gene: 9. The germline V gene has CDR1 LNHDA and CDR2 SQIVND (reference sequence). The CDR3 loop reads CASTETGGHSQPQHF. CDR3 nucleotides: TGTGCCAGTACCGAGACAGGGGGCCACTCTCAGCCCCAGCATTTT.

This clone was detected only once. The chain combines TRBV18 with TRBJ1-5; 8 bases are shared with TRBD1. This CDR3 contains 15 residues. Germline assignment: CDR1 KGHSH and CDR2 LQKENI. The trim removed 3 bases at V and 6 bases at J, leaving 7 bases unmatched. Written as DNA, the CDR3 is TGTGCCAGCTCACCTGTACAGGGGGTGAGTCAGCCCCAGCATTTT. It encodes CASSPVQGVSQPQHF.

This chain connects TRBV5-4 to TRBJ1-1; 8 bases agree with TRBD1. The CDR3 runs 15 residues. The V gene end was trimmed by 5 bases and the J gene end by 1 base; junction bases not matched to a gene: 7. Germline lookup yields CDR1 SGHNT and CDR2 YYREEE (reference sequence). The DNA of the CDR3 is TGTGCCAGCAGTCGGGCCAGGGGGCGGAACACTGAAGCTTTCTTT. Translating it yields CASSRARGRNTEAFF.

This clone was found once. For the CDR3, the DNA is TGTGCCAGCAGCCTACTAGCGGGGGGGCCGGGGTTCTTC. Translated, it gives CASSLLAGGPGFF. The J gene is TRBJ2-1, the V gene TRBV6-5; 13 nucleotides match TRBD2. V shed 6 bases and J 15 bases; nucleotides not matched to a gene: 8. Germline loops: CDR1 MNHEY, CDR2 SVGAGI. This CDR3 region has 13 residues.

This chain uses TRBV5-4 with TRBJ1-2, with D maybe TRBD1 (5 bases). Germline-derived CDR1 and CDR2 are SGHNT and YYREEE (reference sequence). The CDR3 extends over 14 amino acids. With 1 base removed from V and 4 bases from J, the gap between germline ends came to 11 bases. The CDR3 nucleotides read TGTGCCAGCAGCTTGATAGGGGTAGGCTATGGCTACACCTTC. Translation: CASSLIGVGYGYTF.

J is TRBJ2-7 and V is TRBV5-1; weak D call: TRBD2 (6 bases). Germline CDR1 reads SGHRS; CDR2 reads YFSETQ. Trimming took off 3 bases at V and 3 bases at J, with 22 bases between the two ends. The CDR3 consists of 17 residues. CDR3 sequence: CASSSFLGTPEGYEQYF. The CDR3 region has the DNA TGCGCCAGCAGCTCCTTCCTTGGGACTCCGGAGGGCTACGAGCAGTACTTC.

The chain carries TRBV19 and TRBJ1-2; D is possibly TRBD1 (6 bases). V lost 5 bases and J 8 bases, leaving 21 bases between the germline ends. Germline V gene data show CDR1 as LNHDA and CDR2 as SQIVND (reference sequence). This CDR3 is 15 amino acids long. The CDR3 nucleotides read TGTGCCAGTAGTTCAACGCTCAGGGGCAGTGGGGGCTACACCTTC. Protein: CASSSTLRGSGGYTF.

The chain uses TRBV6-2 or TRBV6-3 and TRBJ2-2; 9 nucleotides agree with TRBD1. J lost 3 bases, V lost 6 bases, and 8 bases had no gene match. Germline V gene sequence: CDR1 MNHEY, CDR2 SVGEGT. This CDR3 has 16 residues. DNA of the CDR3: TGTGCCAGCAGCTGGACAGGGGTTGGGGACACCGGGGAGCTGTTTTTT. It is translated as CASSWTGVGDTGELFF.

The chain combines TRBV11-2 with TRBJ1-1; 7 positions match TRBD1. The CDR3 spans 14 residues. The germline V gene has CDR1 SGHAT and CDR2 FQNNGV. The ends lost 4 bases at V and 5 bases at J; junction bases unmatched: 7. This CDR3 reads CASSYSLTGTEAFF. The CDR3 nucleotides read TGTGCCAGCAGCTACTCACTGACAGGGACTGAAGCTTTCTTT.

V usage is TRBV24-1 and J usage is TRBJ2-3; 8 nucleotides align to TRBD1. After removal of 3 bases from V and 6 bases from J, the junction contained 13 bases not matched to a gene. Germline V gene sequence: CDR1 KGHDR, CDR2 SFDVKD. The CDR3 sequence is 17 residues long. The CDR3 here is CATSDRGQGAISDTQYF. CDR3 nucleotide sequence: TGTGCCACCAGTGATCGGGGTCAGGGGGCTATATCGGATACGCAGTATTTT.